The entry below describes one T cell receptor beta chain. Data came from immunoSEQ multiplex PCR; TCRdb stores just in-frame clones and leaves some out. The sample records just under 70,000 clones, 86% being singletons. The data derive from a study of blood T cell repertoires in COVID-19. Germline-derived CDR1 and CDR2 are SGHVS and FQNEAQ. CDR3 size: 16 residues. Trimming took off 9 bases at V and 0 bases at J, with 18 bases between the two ends. This chain uses TRBV7-8 with TRBJ1-3; a weak D match, TRBD1 (6 bases). The specimen was peripheral blood. The clonotype was recovered from a young man with acute or convalescent COVID-19. In nucleotides, the CDR3 is TGTGCCAGTACAAATAACAGGGTAGCCTCTGGAAACACCATATATTTT. Encoded protein: CASTNNRVASGNTIYF.